Following are 15 T cell receptor beta chains from one sample sequenced in a study of early T cells in non-severe SARS-CoV-2 infection. Using its own MiXCR run on the 5' RACE reads, TCRdb lists one record per CDR3 protein. The data contain roughly 12,000 distinct CDR3 sequences, around 4.8% of them singletons. The sample consisted of whole blood. The source of these receptors is an adult who was a healthcare worker with PCR-confirmed SARS-CoV-2 infection or an uninfected control (not recorded which).

This clonotype was recorded many times. The gene calls are TRBV11-2 and TRBJ2-5, with 10 bases matching TRBD2. CDR1 and CDR2 (germline): SGHAT, FQNNGV. The CDR3 totals 15 residues. The J segment lost 3 bases and the V segment lost 6 bases, leaving 7 bases of the junction unmatched. Here the CDR3 reads CASSFSGGAKETQYF. CDR3 in DNA: TGTGCCAGCAGTTTCAGCGGGGGGGCAAAAGAGACCCAGTACTTC.

The sample holds many counts of this clonotype. The chain employs TRBV2 and TRBJ2-2; D possibly uses TRBD1 or TRBD2 (5 bases each). In germline, CDR1 is SNHLY, CDR2 FYNNEI. The CDR3 runs to 16 residues. Trimming cost V 0 bases and J 5 bases, with 13 bases left between them. For the CDR3, the DNA is TGTGCCAGCAGTGAAGCGCGGCTAGCAGGGACCGGGGAGCTGTTTTTT. Its translation is CASSEARLAGTGELFF.

In this sample, this clonotype turned up many times. The rearrangement uses TRBV20-1 and TRBJ2-7; D is unclear. This CDR3 is built from 11 residues. Deletions cut 6 bases from V and 4 bases from J, with 10 bases between. Germline-derived CDR1 and CDR2 are DFQATT and SNEGSKA (reference sequence). The CDR3 DNA follows: TGCAGTGCGGCGGCGGAATACGAGCAGTACTTC. This gives the protein CSAAAEYEQYF.

This clonotype is medium-sized by share. The rearrangement joins TRBV7-2 to TRBJ1-1; TRBD1 aligns across 9 bases. The CDR3 has 16 amino acids. V lost 1 base and J lost 9; bases outside the gene matches: 12. Germline loops: CDR1 SGHTA, CDR2 FQGNSA. DNA of the CDR3: TGTGCCAGCAGCTTAGGAGGGACAGGGTTGACACCCAAAGCTTTCTTT. As protein: CASSLGGTGLTPKAFF.

This clonotype was picked up many times. The chain is built from TRBV29-1 and TRBJ2-3, with 11 bases identical to TRBD1. Germline V lookup: CDR1 SQVTM, CDR2 ANQGSEA. Unmatched junction bases numbered 5, after V lost 4 bases and J lost 2 bases. CDR3 size: 15 residues. CDR3 nucleotide sequence: TGCAGCGTTGCGGGACAGGGGGTATCCACAGATACGCAGTATTTT. Translating it yields CSVAGQGVSTDTQYF.

Many counts were recorded for this clonotype. The chain joins TRBV6-5 to TRBJ2-3; 7 bases line up with TRBD2. V shed 6 bases, J shed 4 bases, and the junction held 7 bases outside the gene matches. CDR3 length equals 14 residues. Looked up from germline, CDR1 is MNHEY and CDR2 is SVGAGI. The CDR3: CASRMRLAADTQYF. The DNA of the CDR3 is TGTGCCAGCAGGATGCGACTAGCCGCAGATACGCAGTATTTT.

CDR3 sequence: CSAPGGEETQYF. The CDR3 DNA follows: TGCAGTGCTCCAGGGGGGGAAGAGACCCAGTACTTC. The chain is built from TRBV20-1 and TRBJ2-5; D tentatively fits TRBD1 or TRBD2 (7 bases each). This CDR3 is built from 12 residues. With 5 bases removed from V and 3 bases from J, the gap between germline ends came to 10 bases. Germline V gene sequence: CDR1 DFQATT, CDR2 SNEGSKA (reference sequence).

Only a few counts were recorded for this clonotype. The chain joins TRBV7-9 to TRBJ2-5, with TRBD1 as a possible D gene (6 bases). Germline CDR1 reads SEHNR; CDR2 reads FQNEAQ (reference sequence). Trimming shortened V by 1 base and J by 0 bases, and 9 bases separated the two germline ends. This CDR3 spans 15 amino acids. CDR3 protein: CASSLGGGHQETQYF. For the CDR3, the DNA is TGTGCCAGCAGCTTAGGAGGGGGACACCAAGAGACCCAGTACTTC.

This clonotype was counted many times. The genes are TRBV11-2 and TRBJ2-3; TRBD2 might be the D (6 bases). Germline-derived CDR1 and CDR2 are SGHAT and FQNNGV. Trimming cost V 0 bases and J 7 bases, with 11 bases left between them. There are 14 residues in the CDR3. The CDR3 reads CASSLDGTSYTQYF. The CDR3, as DNA: TGTGCCAGCAGCTTAGACGGGACTTCCTATACGCAGTATTTT.

This clonotype has just a few counts. The chain uses TRBV5-1 and TRBJ2-1, with TRBD2 matching 8 bases. Germline loops: CDR1 SGHRS, CDR2 YFSETQ. Trimming cost V 3 bases and J 5 bases; bases outside gene matches: 19. This CDR3 is 19 amino acids long. The CDR3 region has the DNA TGCGCCAGCAGCTCCCAAAACTACCGGCGGGGGGCGCACAACAATGAGCAGTTCTTC. This gives the protein CASSSQNYRRGAHNNEQFF. Full variable domain (rest looked up from reference TRBV5-1 and TRBJ2-1): KAGVTQTPRYLIKTRGQQVTLSCSPISGHRSVSWYQQTPGQGLQFLFEYFSETQRNKGNFPGRFSGRQFSNSRSEMNVSTLELGDSALYLCASSSQNYRRGAHNNEQFFGPGTRLTVL.

In this sample, this clonotype is medium-sized. The chain couples TRBV24-1 to TRBJ2-3; the match to TRBD1 covers 12 bases. This CDR3 is built from 15 residues. Germline CDR1 reads KGHDR; CDR2 reads SFDVKD. V dropped 5 bases and J dropped 7; count of bases not matched to a gene: 6. The CDR3 loop is CATSAGTGGMYTQYF. In nucleotides, the CDR3 is TGTGCCACCAGTGCCGGGACAGGGGGCATGTATACGCAGTATTTT.

This clonotype was seen repeatedly, ten times or more. This chain joins TRBV6-6 and TRBJ2-7; maybe TRBD2 (5 bases). The CDR3 covers 14 residues. The germline CDR1 and CDR2 sequences are MNHNY and SVGAGI (reference sequence). Between the trimmed V and J ends, which lost 6 bases and 6 bases, there was a span of 18 bases. The DNA of the CDR3 is TGTGCCAGCAGGGACTCACTAGTTCCCCCCGAGCAGTACTTC. It encodes CASRDSLVPPEQYF.

This clonotype was counted many times. The J gene is TRBJ1-5, the V gene TRBV20-1; D gene unclear. CDR3 size: 14 residues. V lost 3 bases, J lost 2 bases, and 11 bases lay in between. Germline V gene sequence: CDR1 DFQATT, CDR2 SNEGSKA (reference sequence). The CDR3 reads CSASVANRNQPQHF. The CDR3 DNA is TGCAGTGCTAGCGTGGCAAACCGCAATCAGCCCCAGCATTTT.

This clonotype was recorded at least ten times. This chain connects TRBV5-1 to TRBJ2-7; 8 bases align to TRBD2. The V and J ends lost 2 bases and 3 bases, in that order; junction bases with no gene match: 7. The CDR3 is 15 amino acids. Germline CDR1 is SGHRS and CDR2 is YFSETQ. CDR3 DNA: TGCGCCAGCAGCTTTGTTAGCGGGGAACACTACGAGCAGTACTTC. It yields the protein CASSFVSGEHYEQYF.

At least ten counts were recorded for this clonotype. The chain joins TRBV7-2 to TRBJ2-3; TRBD2 matches at 8 bases. The junction had 4 bases not matched to a gene; V was cut back by 8 bases and J by 6 bases. The germline V gene encodes CDR1 SGHTA and CDR2 FQGNSA. This CDR3 is 12 amino acids long. The CDR3 here is CASVAGSDTQYF. DNA of the CDR3: TGTGCCAGCGTAGCGGGGTCCGATACGCAGTATTTT.